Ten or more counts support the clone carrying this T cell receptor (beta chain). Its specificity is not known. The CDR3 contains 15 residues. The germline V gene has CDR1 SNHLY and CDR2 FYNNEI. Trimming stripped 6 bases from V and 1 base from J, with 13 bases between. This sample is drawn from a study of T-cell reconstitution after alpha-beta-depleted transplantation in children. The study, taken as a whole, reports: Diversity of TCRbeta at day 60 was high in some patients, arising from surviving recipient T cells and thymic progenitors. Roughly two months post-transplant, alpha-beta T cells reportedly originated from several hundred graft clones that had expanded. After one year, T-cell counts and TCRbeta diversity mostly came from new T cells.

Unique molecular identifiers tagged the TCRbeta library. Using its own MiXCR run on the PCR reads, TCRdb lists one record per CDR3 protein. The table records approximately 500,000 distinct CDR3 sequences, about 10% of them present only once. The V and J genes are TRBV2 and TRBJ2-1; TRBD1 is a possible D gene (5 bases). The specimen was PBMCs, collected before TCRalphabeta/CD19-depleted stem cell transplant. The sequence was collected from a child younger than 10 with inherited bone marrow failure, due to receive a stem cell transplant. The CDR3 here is CASRRDSPSYNEQFF. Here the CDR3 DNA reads TGTGCCAGCAGACGAGACAGTCCATCCTACAATGAGCAGTTCTTC.